The 2 T cell receptor beta chains reported below all come from one sample, sequenced in a study of long-term antiretroviral therapy in people with HIV. The assay used was immunoSEQ (version v3.0), run at survey level. Produced via immunoSEQ multiplex PCR; TCRdb's table is partial and in-frame only. The table records about 25,000 clones, about 91% of them present only once. Material: unsorted PBMCs, obtained 1.8 years before starting antiretroviral therapy. The receptors come from a man aged 50 to 59 with HIV.

This clone has a single count. The chain uses TRBV19 and TRBJ1-2; TRBD1 might be the D (5 bases). Germline CDR1 LNHDA, CDR2 SQIVND (reference sequence). Trimming removed 8 bases at V and 2 bases at J, with 18 bases between. This CDR3 region has 15 residues. CDR3 nucleotide sequence: TGTGCCAGTTCCGTATCAGGGTCCGGGAACTATGGCTACACCTTC. This encodes CASSVSGSGNYGYTF.

The V gene is TRBV19, the J gene TRBJ2-3; 10 bases line up with TRBD2. After removal of 5 bases from V and 8 bases from J, the junction contained 10 bases not matched to a gene. This CDR3 region has 15 residues. Per germline, CDR1 LNHDA and CDR2 SQIVND (reference sequence). CDR3 loop: CASSPGLAVAGTQYF. In DNA form, the CDR3 reads TGTGCCAGTAGTCCAGGACTAGCGGTGGCGGGTACGCAGTATTTT.